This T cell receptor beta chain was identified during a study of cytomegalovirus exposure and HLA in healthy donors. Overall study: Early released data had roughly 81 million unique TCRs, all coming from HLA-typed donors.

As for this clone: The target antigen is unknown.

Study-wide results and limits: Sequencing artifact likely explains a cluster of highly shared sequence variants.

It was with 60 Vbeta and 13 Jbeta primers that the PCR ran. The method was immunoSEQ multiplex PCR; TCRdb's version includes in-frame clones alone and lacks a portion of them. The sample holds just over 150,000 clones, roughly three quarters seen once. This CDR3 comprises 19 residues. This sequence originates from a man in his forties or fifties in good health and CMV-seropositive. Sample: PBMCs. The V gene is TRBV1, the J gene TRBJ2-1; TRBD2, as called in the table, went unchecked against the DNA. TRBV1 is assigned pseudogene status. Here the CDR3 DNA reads TGCACCAGCAGCCAAGATCAGGACGCCCTAGCGGGTGACGCCAATGAGCAGTTCTTC. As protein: CTSSQDQDALAGDANEQFF.